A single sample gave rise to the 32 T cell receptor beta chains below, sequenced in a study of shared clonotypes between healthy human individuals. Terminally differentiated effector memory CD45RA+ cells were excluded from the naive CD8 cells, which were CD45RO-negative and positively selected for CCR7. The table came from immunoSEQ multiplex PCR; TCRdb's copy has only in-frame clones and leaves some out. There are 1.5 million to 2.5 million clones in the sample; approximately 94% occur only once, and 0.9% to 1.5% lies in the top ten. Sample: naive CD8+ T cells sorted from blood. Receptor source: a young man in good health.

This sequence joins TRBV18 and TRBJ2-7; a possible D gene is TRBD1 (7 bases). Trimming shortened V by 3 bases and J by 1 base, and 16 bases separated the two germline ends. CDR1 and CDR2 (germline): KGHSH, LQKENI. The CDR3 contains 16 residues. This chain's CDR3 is CASSPAGQLLSYEQYF. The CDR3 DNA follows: TGTGCCAGCTCACCGGCGGGACAGCTTCTTTCCTACGAGCAGTACTTC.

As DNA, the CDR3 is TGTGCCAGCAGTCGGACAGGGGATGAGCAGTTCTTC. Protein sequence: CASSRTGDEQFF. The chain couples TRBV2 to TRBJ2-1; TRBD1 agrees at 9 bases. J lost 8 bases, V lost 5 bases, and 1 base had no gene match. The CDR3 spans 12 residues. From germline, CDR1 is SNHLY and CDR2 FYNNEI.

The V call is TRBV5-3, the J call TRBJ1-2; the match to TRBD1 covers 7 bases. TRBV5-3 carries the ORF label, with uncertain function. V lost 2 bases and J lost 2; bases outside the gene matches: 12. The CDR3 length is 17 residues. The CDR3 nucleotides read TGTGCCAGAAGCTTTAAGCCCGACAGGGAGAGCAACTATGGCTACACCTTC. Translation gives CARSFKPDRESNYGYTF.

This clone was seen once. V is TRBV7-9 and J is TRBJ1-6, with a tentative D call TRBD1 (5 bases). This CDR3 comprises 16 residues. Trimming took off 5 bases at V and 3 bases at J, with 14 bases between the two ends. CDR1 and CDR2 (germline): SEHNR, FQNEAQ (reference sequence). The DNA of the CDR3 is TGTGCCAGCAGCCAGGCGGGGGACTTCTATAATTCACCCCTCCACTTT. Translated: CASSQAGDFYNSPLHF.

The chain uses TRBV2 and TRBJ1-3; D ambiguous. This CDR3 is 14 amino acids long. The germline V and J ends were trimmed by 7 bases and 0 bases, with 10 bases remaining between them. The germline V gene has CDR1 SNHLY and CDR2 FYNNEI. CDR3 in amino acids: CASTTETSGNTIYF. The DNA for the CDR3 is TGTGCCAGCACTACAGAGACCTCTGGAAACACCATATATTTT. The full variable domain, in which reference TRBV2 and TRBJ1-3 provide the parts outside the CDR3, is EPEVTQTPSHQVTQMGQEVILRCVPISNHLYFYWYRQILGQKVEFLVSFYNNEISEKSEIFDDQFSVERPDGSNFTLKIRSTKLEDSAMYFCASTTETSGNTIYFGEGSWLTVV.

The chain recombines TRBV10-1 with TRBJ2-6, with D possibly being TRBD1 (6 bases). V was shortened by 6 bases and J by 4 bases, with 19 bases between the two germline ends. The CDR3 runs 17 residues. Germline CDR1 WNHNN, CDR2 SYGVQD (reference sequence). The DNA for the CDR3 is TGCGCCAGCAGGGAAGGGGTCCACAGGGCAGGGGCCAACGTCCTGACTTTC. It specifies CASREGVHRAGANVLTF.

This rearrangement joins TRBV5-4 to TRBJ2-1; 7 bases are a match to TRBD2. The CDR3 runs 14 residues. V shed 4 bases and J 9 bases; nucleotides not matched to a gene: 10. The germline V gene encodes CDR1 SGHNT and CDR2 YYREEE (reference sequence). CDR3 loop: CASSRVMREGEQFF. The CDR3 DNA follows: TGTGCCAGCAGCCGGGTCATGAGGGAGGGTGAGCAGTTCTTC.

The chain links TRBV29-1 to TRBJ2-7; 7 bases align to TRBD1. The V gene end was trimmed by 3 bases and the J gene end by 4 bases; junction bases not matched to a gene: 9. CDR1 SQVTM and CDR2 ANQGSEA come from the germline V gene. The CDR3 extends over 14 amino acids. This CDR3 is CSVEARDRNYEQYF. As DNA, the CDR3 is TGCAGCGTTGAGGCCCGGGACAGAAATTACGAGCAGTACTTC.

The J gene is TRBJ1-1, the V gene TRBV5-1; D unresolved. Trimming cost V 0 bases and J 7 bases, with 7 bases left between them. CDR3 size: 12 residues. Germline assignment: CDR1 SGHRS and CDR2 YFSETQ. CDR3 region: CASSLESNEAFF. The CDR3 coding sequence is TGCGCCAGCAGCTTGGAATCCAATGAAGCTTTCTTT.

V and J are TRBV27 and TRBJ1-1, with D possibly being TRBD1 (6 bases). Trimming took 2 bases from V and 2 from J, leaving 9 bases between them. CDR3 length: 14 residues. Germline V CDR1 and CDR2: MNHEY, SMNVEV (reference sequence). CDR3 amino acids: CASSLVQGNTEAFF. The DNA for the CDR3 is TGTGCCAGCAGTTTAGTACAGGGTAACACTGAAGCTTTCTTT.

The CDR3 coding sequence is TGTGCCAGCAGCTTAGGCGGGGGTACCCAGCCCCAGCATTTT. Protein: CASSLGGGTQPQHF. The gene calls are TRBV7-2 and TRBJ1-5; D perhaps matches TRBD1 (5 bases). V dropped 1 base and J dropped 7 bases, with 11 bases sitting between them. This CDR3 is 14 amino acids long. CDR1 SGHTA and CDR2 FQGNSA come from the germline V gene.

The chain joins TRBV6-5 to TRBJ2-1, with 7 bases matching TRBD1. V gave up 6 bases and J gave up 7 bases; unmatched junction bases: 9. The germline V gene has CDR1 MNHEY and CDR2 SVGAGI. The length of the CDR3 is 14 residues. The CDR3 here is CASSEVTGLNEQFF. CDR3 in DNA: TGTGCCAGCAGCGAAGTGACAGGGTTGAATGAGCAGTTCTTC.

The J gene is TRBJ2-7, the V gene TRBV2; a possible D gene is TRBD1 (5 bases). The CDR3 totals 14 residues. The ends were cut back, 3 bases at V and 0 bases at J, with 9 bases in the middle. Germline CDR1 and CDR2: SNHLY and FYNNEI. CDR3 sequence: CASSEGQASYEQYF. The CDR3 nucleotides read TGTGCCAGCAGTGAGGGGCAGGCCTCCTACGAGCAGTACTTC.

This CDR3 reads CASSLRGGASSEQYF. DNA of the CDR3: TGTGCCAGCAGTTTAAGAGGGGGCGCGTCTTCCGAGCAGTACTTC. This chain connects TRBV27 to TRBJ2-7, with 7 bases aligning to TRBD1. CDR1 is MNHEY, CDR2 SMNVEV, per germline (reference sequence). The length of the CDR3 is 15 residues. V shed 2 bases, J shed 6 bases, and the junction held 10 bases outside the gene matches.

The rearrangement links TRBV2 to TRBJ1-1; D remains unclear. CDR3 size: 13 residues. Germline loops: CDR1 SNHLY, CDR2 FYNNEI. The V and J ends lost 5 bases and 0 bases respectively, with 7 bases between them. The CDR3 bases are TGTGCCAGCAGTTACATGATGAACACTGAAGCTTTCTTT. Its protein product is CASSYMMNTEAFF. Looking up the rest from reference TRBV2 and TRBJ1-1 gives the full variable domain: EPEVTQTPSHQVTQMGQEVILRCVPISNHLYFYWYRQILGQKVEFLVSFYNNEISEKSEIFDDQFSVERPDGSNFTLKIRSTKLEDSAMYFCASSYMMNTEAFFGQGTRLTVV.

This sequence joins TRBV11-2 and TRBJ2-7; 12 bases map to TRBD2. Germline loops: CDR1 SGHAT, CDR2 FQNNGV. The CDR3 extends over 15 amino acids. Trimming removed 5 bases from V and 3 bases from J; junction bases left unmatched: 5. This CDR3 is CASSPGTSGHYEQYF. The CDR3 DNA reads TGTGCCAGCAGCCCGGGGACTAGCGGGCACTACGAGCAGTACTTC.

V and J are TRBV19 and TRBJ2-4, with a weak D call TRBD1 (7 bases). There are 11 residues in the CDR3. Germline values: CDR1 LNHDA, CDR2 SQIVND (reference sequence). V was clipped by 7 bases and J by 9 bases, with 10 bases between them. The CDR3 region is CASKEGAIQYF. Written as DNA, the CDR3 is TGTGCCAGTAAGGAGGGGGCCATTCAGTACTTC. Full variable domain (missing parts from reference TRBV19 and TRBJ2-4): DGGITQSPKYLFRKEGQNVTLSCEQNLNHDAMYWYRQDPGQGLRLIYYSQIVNDFQKGDIAEGYSVSREKKESFPLTVTSAQKNPTAFYLCASKEGAIQYFGAGTRLSVL.

CDR3 residues: CASSSSDSYYGYTF. In nucleotides, the CDR3 is TGTGCCAGCAGCTCCTCGGACAGCTACTATGGCTACACCTTC. The chain combines TRBV7-9 with TRBJ1-2; D possibly corresponds to TRBD1 (6 bases). V lost 4 bases, J lost 3 bases, and 12 bases lay in between. The germline V gene encodes CDR1 SEHNR and CDR2 FQNEAQ (reference sequence). The CDR3 runs 14 residues.

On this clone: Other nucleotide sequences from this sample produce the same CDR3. CDR3 nucleotides: TGTGCCAGCAGCTTAGGGGCAGTCACTGAAGCTTTCTTT. Protein product: CASSLGAVTEAFF. The chain combines TRBV11-2 with TRBJ1-1; D unresolved. V lost 1 base to trimming and J lost 4 bases, with 7 bases between them. This CDR3 has 13 residues. Per germline, CDR1 SGHAT and CDR2 FQNNGV.

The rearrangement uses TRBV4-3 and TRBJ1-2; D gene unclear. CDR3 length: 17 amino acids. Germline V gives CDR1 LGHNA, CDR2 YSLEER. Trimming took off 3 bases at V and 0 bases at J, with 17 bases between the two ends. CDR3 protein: CASSQEYGLLPNYGYTF. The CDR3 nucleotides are TGCGCCAGCAGCCAGGAATACGGGCTACTCCCTAACTATGGCTACACCTTC.

CDR3 DNA: TGTGCCTGGAGTAACGGACAGGGGTGGACTGAAGCTTTCTTT. Protein sequence: CAWSNGQGWTEAFF. V is TRBV30 and J is TRBJ1-1; 9 bases map to TRBD1. Per the germline V gene, CDR1 is GTSNPN and CDR2 is SVGIG (reference sequence). CDR3 length equals 14 residues. V lost 2 bases to trimming and J lost 5 bases; unmatched junction nucleotides: 6.

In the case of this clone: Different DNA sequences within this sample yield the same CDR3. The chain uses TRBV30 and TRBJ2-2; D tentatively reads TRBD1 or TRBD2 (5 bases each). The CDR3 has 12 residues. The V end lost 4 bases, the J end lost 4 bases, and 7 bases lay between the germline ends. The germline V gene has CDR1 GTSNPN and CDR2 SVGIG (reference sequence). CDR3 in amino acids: CAWTRGTGELFF. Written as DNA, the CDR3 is TGTGCCTGGACGAGGGGCACCGGGGAGCTGTTTTTT.

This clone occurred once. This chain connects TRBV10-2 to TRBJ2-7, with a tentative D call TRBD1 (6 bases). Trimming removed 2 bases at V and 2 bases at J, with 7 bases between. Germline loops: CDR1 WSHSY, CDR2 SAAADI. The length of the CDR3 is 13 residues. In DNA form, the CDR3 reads TGCGCCAGCAGTGAGCAGGGGACCTACGAGCAGTACTTC. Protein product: CASSEQGTYEQYF.

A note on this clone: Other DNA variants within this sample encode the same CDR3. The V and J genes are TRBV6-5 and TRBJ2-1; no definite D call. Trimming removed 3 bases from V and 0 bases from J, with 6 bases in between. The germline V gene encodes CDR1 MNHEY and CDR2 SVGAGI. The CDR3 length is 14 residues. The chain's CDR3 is CASSYLSSYNEQFF. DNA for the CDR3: TGTGCCAGCAGTTATCTCTCCTCCTACAATGAGCAGTTCTTC.

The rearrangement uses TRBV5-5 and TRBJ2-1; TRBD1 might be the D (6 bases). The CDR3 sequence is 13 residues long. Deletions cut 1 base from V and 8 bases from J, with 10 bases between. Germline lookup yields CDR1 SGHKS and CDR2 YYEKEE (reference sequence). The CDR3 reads CASSLLYRDEQFF. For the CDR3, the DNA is TGTGCCAGCAGCTTGCTATACAGGGATGAGCAGTTCTTC.

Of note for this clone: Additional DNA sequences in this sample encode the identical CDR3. The CDR3 sequence: CASSLVSGNTEAFF. The CDR3 DNA is TGTGCCAGCAGCTTAGTTTCGGGGAACACTGAAGCTTTCTTT. The J gene is TRBJ1-1, the V gene TRBV7-9; D unclear. The CDR3 is made up of 14 amino acids. In germline, CDR1 is SEHNR, CDR2 FQNEAQ (reference sequence). V lost 1 base and J 1 base, leaving 7 bases between the germline ends. Combining the CDR3 with reference TRBV7-9 and TRBJ1-1 gives the whole variable domain DTGVSQNPRHKITKRGQNVTFRCDPISEHNRLYWYRQTLGQGPEFLTYFQNEAQLEKSRLLSDRFSAERPKGSFSTLEIQRTEQGDSAMYLCASSLVSGNTEAFFGQGTRLTVV.

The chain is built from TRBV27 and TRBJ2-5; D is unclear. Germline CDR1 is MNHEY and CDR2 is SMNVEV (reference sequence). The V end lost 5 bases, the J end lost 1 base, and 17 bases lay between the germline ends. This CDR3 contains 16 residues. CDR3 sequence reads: CASSDHLVSGQETQYF. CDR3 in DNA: TGTGCCAGCAGTGACCACCTAGTCTCCGGCCAAGAGACCCAGTACTTC.

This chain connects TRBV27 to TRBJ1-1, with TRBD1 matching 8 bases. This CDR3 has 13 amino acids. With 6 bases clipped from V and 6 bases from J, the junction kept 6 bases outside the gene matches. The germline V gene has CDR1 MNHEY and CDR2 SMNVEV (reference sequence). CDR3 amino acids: CASSSQGASEAFF. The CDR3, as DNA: TGTGCCAGCAGCTCGCAGGGGGCCTCTGAAGCTTTCTTT.

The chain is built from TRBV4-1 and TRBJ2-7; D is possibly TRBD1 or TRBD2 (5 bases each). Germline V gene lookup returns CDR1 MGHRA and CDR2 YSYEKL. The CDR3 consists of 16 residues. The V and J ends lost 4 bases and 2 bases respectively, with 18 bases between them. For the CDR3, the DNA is TGCGCCAGCAGCCCCTTCCCGTGGGACGGAGCCTACGAGCAGTACTTC. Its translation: CASSPFPWDGAYEQYF.

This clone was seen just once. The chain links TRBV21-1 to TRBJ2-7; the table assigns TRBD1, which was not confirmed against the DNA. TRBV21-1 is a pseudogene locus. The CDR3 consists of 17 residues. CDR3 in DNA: TGTGCCAGCAGCAAAGGGGAACAGGGGGCGCAGCTCGACGAGCAGTACTTC. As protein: CASSKGEQGAQLDEQYF.

CDR3: CASSQDGGRGEAFF. The CDR3 nucleotides are TGCGCCAGCAGCCAAGACGGCGGCAGGGGTGAAGCTTTCTTT. The J gene is TRBJ1-1, the V gene TRBV4-1, with a weak D call TRBD1 (6 bases). Germline values: CDR1 MGHRA, CDR2 YSYEKL. This CDR3 has 14 residues. V dropped 0 bases and J dropped 7 bases, with 12 bases sitting between them.

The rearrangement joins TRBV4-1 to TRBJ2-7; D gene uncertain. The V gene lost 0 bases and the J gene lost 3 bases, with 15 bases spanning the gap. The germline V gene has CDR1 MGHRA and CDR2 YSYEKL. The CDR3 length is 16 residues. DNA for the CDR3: TGCGCCAGCAGCCAAGAAAGGGTCGGAACCCTCTACGAGCAGTACTTC. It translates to CASSQERVGTLYEQYF.